This T cell receptor (beta chain) was documented in a study of technical replicates of blood from a handful of donors. The repertoire was sequenced with immunoSEQ multiplex PCR; TCRdb's copy has only in-frame clones and lacks some. The sample carries 13,000 or so clones, around 95% recorded once. This CDR3 has 16 residues. Germline V lookup: CDR1 SGHVS, CDR2 FNYEAQ. Trimming took 2 bases from V and 7 from J, leaving 17 bases between them. The sequencing sample was made of PBMCs. The chain uses TRBV7-6 and TRBJ2-2; D possibly corresponds to TRBD1 (6 bases). The TCR originated in a human donor in good health. The CDR3 DNA follows: TGTGCCAGCAGCTTATTTGGTGCAGGGGCTAACGGGGAGCTGTTTTTT. It yields the protein CASSLFGAGANGELFF.